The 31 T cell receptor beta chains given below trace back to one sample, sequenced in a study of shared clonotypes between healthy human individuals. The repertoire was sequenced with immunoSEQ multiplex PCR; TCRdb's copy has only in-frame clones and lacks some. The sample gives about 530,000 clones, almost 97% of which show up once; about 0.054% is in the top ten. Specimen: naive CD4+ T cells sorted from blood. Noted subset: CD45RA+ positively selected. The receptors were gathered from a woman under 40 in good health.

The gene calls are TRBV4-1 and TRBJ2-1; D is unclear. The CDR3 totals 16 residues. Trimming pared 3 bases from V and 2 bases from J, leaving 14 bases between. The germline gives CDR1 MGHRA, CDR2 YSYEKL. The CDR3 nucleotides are TGCGCCAGCAGCCACCCGGTAGCTGGGGCCTACAATGAGCAGTTCTTC. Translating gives CASSHPVAGAYNEQFF.

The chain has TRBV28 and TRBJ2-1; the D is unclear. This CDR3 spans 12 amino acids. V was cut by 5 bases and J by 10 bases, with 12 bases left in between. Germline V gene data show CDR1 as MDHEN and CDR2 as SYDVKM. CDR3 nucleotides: TGTGCCAGCAGTCCCATGAAGATAGAGCAGTTCTTC. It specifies CASSPMKIEQFF.

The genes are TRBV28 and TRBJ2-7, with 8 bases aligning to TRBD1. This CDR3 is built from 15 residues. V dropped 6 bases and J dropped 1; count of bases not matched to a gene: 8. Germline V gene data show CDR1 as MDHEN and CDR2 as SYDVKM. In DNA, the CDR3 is TGTGCCAGCAGGGTAGGGACAGGCGCATCCTACGAGCAGTACTTC. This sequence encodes CASRVGTGASYEQYF.

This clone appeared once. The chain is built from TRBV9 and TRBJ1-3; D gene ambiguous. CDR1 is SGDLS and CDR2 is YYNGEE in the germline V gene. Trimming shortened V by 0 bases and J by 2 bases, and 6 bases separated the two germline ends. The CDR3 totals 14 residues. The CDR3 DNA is TGTGCCAGCAGCGTAGTAGGGACTGGAAACACCATATATTTT. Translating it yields CASSVVGTGNTIYF.

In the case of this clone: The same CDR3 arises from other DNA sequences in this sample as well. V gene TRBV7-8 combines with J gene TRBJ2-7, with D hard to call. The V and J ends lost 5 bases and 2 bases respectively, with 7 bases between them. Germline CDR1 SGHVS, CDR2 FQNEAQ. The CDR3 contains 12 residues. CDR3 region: CASSQKPYEQYF. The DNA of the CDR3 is TGTGCCAGCAGCCAAAAACCCTACGAGCAGTACTTC. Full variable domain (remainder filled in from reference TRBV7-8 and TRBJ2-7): GAGVSQSPRYKVAKRGQDVALRCDPISGHVSLFWYQQALGQGPEFLTYFQNEAQLDKSGLPSDRFFAERPEGSVSTLKIQRTQQEDSAVYLCASSQKPYEQYFGPGTRLTVT.

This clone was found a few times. CDR3 coding DNA: TGCAGTGCACCCGGACAGTCTGAAGCTTTCTTT. Protein product: CSAPGQSEAFF. The genes are TRBV20-1 and TRBJ1-1; tentatively, D is TRBD1 (6 bases). CDR3 length equals 11 residues. Germline CDR1 is DFQATT and CDR2 is SNEGSKA (reference sequence). With 6 bases removed from V and 6 bases from J, the gap between germline ends came to 11 bases.

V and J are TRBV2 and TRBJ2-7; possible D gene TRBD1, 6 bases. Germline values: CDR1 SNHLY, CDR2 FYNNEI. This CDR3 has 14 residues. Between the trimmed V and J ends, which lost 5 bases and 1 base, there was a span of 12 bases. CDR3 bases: TGTGCCAGCAGTCGACAGGTCCCTTCCTACGAGCAGTACTTC. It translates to CASSRQVPSYEQYF.

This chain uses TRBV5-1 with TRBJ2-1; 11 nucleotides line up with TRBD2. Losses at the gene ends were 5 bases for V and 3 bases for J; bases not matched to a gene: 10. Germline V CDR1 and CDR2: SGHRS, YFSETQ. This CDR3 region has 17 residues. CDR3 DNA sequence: TGCGCCAGCAGTCCACGGACTAGCGGGTCCAACTACAATGAGCAGTTCTTC. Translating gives CASSPRTSGSNYNEQFF.

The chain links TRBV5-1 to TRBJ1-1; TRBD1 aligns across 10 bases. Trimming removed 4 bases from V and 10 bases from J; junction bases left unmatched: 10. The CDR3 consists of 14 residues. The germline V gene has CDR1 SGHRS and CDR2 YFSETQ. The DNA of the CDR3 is TGCGCCAGCAGCCACGGACAGGGGGTGCGTATAGCTTTCTTT. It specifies CASSHGQGVRIAFF.

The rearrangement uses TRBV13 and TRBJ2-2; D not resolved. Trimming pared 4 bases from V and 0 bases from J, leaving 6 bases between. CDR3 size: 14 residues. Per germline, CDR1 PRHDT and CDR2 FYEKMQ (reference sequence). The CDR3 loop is CASSSLANTGELFF. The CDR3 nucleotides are TGTGCCAGCAGCTCACTCGCGAACACCGGGGAGCTGTTTTTT.

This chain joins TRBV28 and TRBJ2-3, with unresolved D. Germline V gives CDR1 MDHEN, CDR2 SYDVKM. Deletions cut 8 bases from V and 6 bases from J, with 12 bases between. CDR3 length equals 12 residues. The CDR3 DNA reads TGTGCCAGCTCTTTGGAAAGTGATACGCAGTATTTT. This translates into CASSLESDTQYF.

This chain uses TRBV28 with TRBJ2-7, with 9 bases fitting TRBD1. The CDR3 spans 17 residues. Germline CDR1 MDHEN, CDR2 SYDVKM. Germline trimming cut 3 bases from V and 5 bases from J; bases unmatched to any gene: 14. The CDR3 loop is CASSFSPLTGGRNEQYF. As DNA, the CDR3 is TGTGCCAGCAGTTTCTCACCCTTGACAGGGGGTCGTAACGAGCAGTACTTC.

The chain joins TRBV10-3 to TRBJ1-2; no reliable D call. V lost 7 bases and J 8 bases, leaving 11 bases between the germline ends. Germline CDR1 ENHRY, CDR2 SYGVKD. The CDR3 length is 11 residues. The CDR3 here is CAIMLNDGYTF. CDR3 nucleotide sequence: TGTGCCATCATGCTTAACGACGGCTACACCTTC.

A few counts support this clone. As DNA, the CDR3 is TGCGCCAGCAGCCAAGATTCATCAGGGCGGGAGCAGTACTTC. Translated: CASSQDSSGREQYF. This chain joins TRBV4-1 and TRBJ2-7; tentative D call: TRBD1 (5 bases). Germline CDR1 reads MGHRA; CDR2 reads YSYEKL. This CDR3 region has 14 residues. Trimming took off 0 bases at V and 7 bases at J, with 13 bases between the two ends.

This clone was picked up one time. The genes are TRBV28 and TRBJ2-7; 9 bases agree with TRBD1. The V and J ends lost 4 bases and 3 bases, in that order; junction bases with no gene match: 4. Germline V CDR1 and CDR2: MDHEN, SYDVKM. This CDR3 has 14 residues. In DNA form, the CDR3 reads TGTGCCAGCAGTTGGAGACAGGGGGTCTACGAGCAGTACTTC. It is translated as CASSWRQGVYEQYF.

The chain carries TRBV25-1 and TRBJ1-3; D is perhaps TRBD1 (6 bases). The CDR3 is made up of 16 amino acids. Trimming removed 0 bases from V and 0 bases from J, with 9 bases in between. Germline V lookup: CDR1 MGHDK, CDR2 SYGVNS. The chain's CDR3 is CASSEYKGVSGNTIYF. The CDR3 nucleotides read TGTGCCAGCAGTGAATATAAGGGGGTCTCTGGAAACACCATATATTTT.

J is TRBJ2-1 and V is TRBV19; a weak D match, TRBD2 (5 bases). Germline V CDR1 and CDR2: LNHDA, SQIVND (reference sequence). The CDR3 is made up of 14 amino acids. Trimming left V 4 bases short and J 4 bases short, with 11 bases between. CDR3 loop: CASSSRRAYNEQFF. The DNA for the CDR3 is TGTGCCAGTAGTAGTAGGCGGGCATACAATGAGCAGTTCTTC.

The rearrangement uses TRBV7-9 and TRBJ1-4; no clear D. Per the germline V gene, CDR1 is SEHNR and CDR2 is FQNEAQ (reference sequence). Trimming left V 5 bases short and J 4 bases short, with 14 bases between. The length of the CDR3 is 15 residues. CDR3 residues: CASSPGGVYNEKLFF. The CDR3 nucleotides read TGTGCCAGCAGCCCGGGCGGAGTTTATAATGAAAAACTGTTTTTT.

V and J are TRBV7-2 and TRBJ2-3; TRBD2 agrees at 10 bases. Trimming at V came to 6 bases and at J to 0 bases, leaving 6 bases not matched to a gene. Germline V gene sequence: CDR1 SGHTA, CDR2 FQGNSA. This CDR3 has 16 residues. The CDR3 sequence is CASSSGLAVSTDTQYF. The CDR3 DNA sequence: TGTGCCAGCAGTTCCGGACTAGCGGTTAGCACAGATACGCAGTATTTT. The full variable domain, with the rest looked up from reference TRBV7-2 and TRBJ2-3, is GAGVSQSPSNKVTEKGKDVELRCDPISGHTALYWYRQSLGQGLEFLIYFQGNSAPDKSGLPSDRFSAERTGGSVSTLTIQRTQQEDSAVYLCASSSGLAVSTDTQYFGPGTRLTVL.

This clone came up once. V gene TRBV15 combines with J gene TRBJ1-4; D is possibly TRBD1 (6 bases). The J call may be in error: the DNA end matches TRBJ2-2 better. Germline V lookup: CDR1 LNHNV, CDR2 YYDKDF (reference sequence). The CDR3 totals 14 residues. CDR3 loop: CATSRAIGQPELFF. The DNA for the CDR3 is TGTGCCACCAGCAGAGCCATTGGACAGCCGGAGCTGTTTTTT.

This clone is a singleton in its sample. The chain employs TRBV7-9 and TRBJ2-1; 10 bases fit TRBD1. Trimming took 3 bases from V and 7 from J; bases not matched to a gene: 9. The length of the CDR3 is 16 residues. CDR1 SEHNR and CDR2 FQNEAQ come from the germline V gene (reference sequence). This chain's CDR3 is CASSFVWTGGGNEQFF. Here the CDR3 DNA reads TGTGCCAGCAGCTTTGTCTGGACAGGGGGTGGGAATGAGCAGTTCTTC.

The CDR3 reads CASGGRRNYEQYF. As DNA, the CDR3 is TGTGCCAGCGGTGGCAGGAGGAACTACGAGCAGTACTTC. This chain uses TRBV6-1 with TRBJ2-7; weak D call: TRBD2 (5 bases). In germline, CDR1 is MNHNS, CDR2 SASEGT. The germline V and J ends were trimmed by 8 bases and 3 bases, with 14 bases remaining between them. CDR3 length equals 13 residues.

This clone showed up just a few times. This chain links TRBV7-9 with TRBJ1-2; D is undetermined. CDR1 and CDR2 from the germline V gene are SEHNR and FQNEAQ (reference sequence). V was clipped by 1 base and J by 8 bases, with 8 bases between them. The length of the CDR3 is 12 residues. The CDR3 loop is CASSLERVGYTF. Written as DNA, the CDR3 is TGTGCCAGCAGCTTAGAAAGGGTAGGCTACACCTTC. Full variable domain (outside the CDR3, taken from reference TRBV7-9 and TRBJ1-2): DTGVSQNPRHKITKRGQNVTFRCDPISEHNRLYWYRQTLGQGPEFLTYFQNEAQLEKSRLLSDRFSAERPKGSFSTLEIQRTEQGDSAMYLCASSLERVGYTFGSGTRLTVV.

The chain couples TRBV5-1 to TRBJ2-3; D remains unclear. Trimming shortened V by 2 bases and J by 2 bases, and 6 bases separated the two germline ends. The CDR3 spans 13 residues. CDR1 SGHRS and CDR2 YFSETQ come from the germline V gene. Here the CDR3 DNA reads TGCGCCAGCAGCTTTTCTCCCACAGATACGCAGTATTTT. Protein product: CASSFSPTDTQYF.

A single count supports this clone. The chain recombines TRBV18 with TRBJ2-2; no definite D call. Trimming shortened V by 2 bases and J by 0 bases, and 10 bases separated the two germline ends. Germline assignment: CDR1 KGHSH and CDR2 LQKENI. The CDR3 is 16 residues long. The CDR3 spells CASSPMRHTNTGELFF. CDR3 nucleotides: TGTGCCAGCTCACCAATGAGGCATACGAACACCGGGGAGCTGTTTTTT.

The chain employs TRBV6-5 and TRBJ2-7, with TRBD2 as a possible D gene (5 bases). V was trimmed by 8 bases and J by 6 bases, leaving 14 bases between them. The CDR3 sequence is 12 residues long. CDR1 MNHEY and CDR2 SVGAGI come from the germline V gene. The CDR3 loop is CASALPGSEQYF. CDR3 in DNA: TGTGCCAGCGCCCTTCCTGGGAGCGAGCAGTACTTC.

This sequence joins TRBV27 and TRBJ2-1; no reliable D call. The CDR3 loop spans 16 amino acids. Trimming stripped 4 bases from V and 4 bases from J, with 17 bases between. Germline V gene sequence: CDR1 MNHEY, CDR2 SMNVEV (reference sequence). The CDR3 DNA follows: TGTGCCAGCAGTTCCTGGACGGAGCTTCTTTACAATGAGCAGTTCTTC. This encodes CASSSWTELLYNEQFF.

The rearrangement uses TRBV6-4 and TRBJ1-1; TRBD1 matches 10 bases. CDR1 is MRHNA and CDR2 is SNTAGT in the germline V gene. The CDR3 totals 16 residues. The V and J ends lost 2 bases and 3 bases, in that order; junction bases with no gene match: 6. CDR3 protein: CASSDTGQGEDTEAFF. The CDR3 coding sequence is TGTGCCAGCAGTGACACCGGACAGGGGGAGGACACTGAAGCTTTCTTT.

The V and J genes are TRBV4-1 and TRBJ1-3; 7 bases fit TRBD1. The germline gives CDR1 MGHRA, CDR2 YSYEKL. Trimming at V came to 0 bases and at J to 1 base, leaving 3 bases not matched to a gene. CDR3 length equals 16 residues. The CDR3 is CASSQDRGLSGNTIYF. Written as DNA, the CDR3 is TGCGCCAGCAGCCAAGATAGGGGGCTATCTGGAAACACCATATATTTT.

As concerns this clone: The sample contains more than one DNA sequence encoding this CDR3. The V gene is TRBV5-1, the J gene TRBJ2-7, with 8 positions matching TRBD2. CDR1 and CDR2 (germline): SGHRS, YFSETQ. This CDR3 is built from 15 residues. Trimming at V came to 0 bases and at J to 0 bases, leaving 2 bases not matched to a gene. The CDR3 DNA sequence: TGCGCCAGCAGCTTGGGACTAGCGAGCTCCTACGAGCAGTACTTC. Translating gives CASSLGLASSYEQYF.

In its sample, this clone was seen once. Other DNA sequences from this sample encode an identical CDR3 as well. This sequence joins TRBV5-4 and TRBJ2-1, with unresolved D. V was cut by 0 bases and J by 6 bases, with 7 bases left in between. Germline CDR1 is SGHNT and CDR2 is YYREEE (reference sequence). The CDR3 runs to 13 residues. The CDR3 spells CASSLVTGNEQFF. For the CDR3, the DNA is TGTGCCAGCAGCTTGGTTACTGGCAATGAGCAGTTCTTC.